The 17 T cell receptor beta chains below were found in one sample sequenced in a study of cytotoxic CD8 clonotypes in ibrutinib-treated CLL. Clones were sequenced by immunoSEQ multiplex PCR, and TCRdb holds only the in-frame ones, with some missing. Of some 200,000 clones listed, around 72% are singletons. The sequences come from PBMCs, collected after 24 months of ibrutinib treatment. The origin of the receptors is a human donor with chronic lymphocytic leukemia.

The V and J genes are TRBV28 and TRBJ2-5, with 7 positions matching TRBD2. The CDR3 runs 15 residues. V shed 1 base and J 4 bases; nucleotides not matched to a gene: 6. The germline V gene encodes CDR1 MDHEN and CDR2 SYDVKM. Here the CDR3 reads CASSLSGEGGETQYF. The CDR3 bases are TGTGCCAGCAGTTTATCTGGGGAGGGAGGAGAGACCCAGTACTTC. Looking up the rest from reference TRBV28 and TRBJ2-5 gives the full variable domain: DVKVTQSSRYLVKRTGEKVFLECVQDMDHENMFWYRQDPGLGLRLIYFSYDVKMKEKGDIPEGYSVSREKKERFSLILESASTNQTSMYLCASSLSGEGGETQYFGPGTRLLVL.

The chain has TRBV5-6 and TRBJ2-3, with no clear D. This CDR3 spans 17 amino acids. Germline CDR1 and CDR2: SGHDT and YYEEEE. V lost 2 bases and J 0 bases, leaving 16 bases between the germline ends. The CDR3 sequence is CASSFRLRLLSTDTQYF. The DNA of the CDR3 is TGTGCCAGCAGCTTCCGGTTGAGATTACTTAGCACAGATACGCAGTATTTT.

V usage is TRBV6-1 and J usage is TRBJ2-7, with 8 bases aligning to TRBD2. Trimming at V came to 0 bases and at J to 6 bases, leaving 7 bases not matched to a gene. Germline CDR1 MNHNS, CDR2 SASEGT. This CDR3 spans 15 amino acids. The CDR3 nucleotides are TGTGCCAGCAGTGAAGCTAAAAGCGGGAGTTTCGAGCAGTACTTC. The encoded protein is CASSEAKSGSFEQYF.

The chain combines TRBV5-6 with TRBJ1-3, with D hard to call. V was cut by 0 bases and J by 0 bases, with 13 bases left in between. From germline, CDR1 is SGHDT and CDR2 YYEEEE. This CDR3 is built from 17 residues. CDR3 loop: CASSLGALFVSGNTIYF. CDR3 in DNA: TGTGCCAGCAGCTTGGGGGCCCTCTTCGTCTCTGGAAACACCATATATTTT.

This clone appeared once. The J gene is TRBJ2-5, the V gene TRBV5-4, with 8 nucleotides matching TRBD1. The trim removed 4 bases at V and 4 bases at J, leaving 6 bases unmatched. There are 14 residues in the CDR3. Germline CDR1 reads SGHNT; CDR2 reads YYREEE (reference sequence). In nucleotides, the CDR3 is TGTGCCAGCAGCCCCTTTGGACAGGGAGAGACCCAGTACTTC. It is translated as CASSPFGQGETQYF.

The CDR3 reads CASSPLGQDSSNQPQHF. The CDR3 DNA reads as TGTGCCAGCAGTCCTCTAGGACAGGACTCTTCGAATCAGCCCCAGCATTTT. This chain connects TRBV28 to TRBJ1-5; 7 bases are shared with TRBD1. This CDR3 spans 17 amino acids. The germline gives CDR1 MDHEN, CDR2 SYDVKM. V was pared by 5 bases and J by 4 bases, with 14 bases of the junction left unmatched.

The chain carries TRBV5-1 and TRBJ2-1, with unresolved D. Germline CDR1 reads SGHRS; CDR2 reads YFSETQ. Trimming cost V 4 bases and J 0 bases, with 11 bases left between them. This CDR3 has 15 residues. CDR3 sequence reads: CASSAVTNSYNEQFF. The CDR3, as DNA: TGCGCCAGCAGCGCAGTGACAAACTCCTACAATGAGCAGTTCTTC. Full variable domain (outside the CDR3, taken from reference TRBV5-1 and TRBJ2-1): KAGVTQTPRYLIKTRGQQVTLSCSPISGHRSVSWYQQTPGQGLQFLFEYFSETQRNKGNFPGRFSGRQFSNSRSEMNVSTLELGDSALYLCASSAVTNSYNEQFFGPGTRLTVL.

This chain uses TRBV27 with TRBJ2-7; D is uncertain. The CDR3 length is 13 residues. V lost 4 bases, J lost 2 bases, and 9 bases lay in between. The germline V gene encodes CDR1 MNHEY and CDR2 SMNVEV (reference sequence). CDR3 region: CASSSYPTYEQYF. In DNA form, the CDR3 reads TGTGCCAGCAGTTCCTACCCGACCTACGAGCAGTACTTC.

Only one count was recorded for this clone. The chain combines TRBV5-1 with TRBJ2-6; unclear D gene. V lost 4 bases and J lost 0, with 8 bases in between. The germline gives CDR1 SGHRS, CDR2 YFSETQ. This CDR3 has 15 amino acids. The CDR3 loop reads CASSRQSSGANVLTF. In DNA form, the CDR3 reads TGCGCCAGCAGCCGTCAAAGCTCTGGGGCCAACGTCCTGACTTTC.

V and J are TRBV19 and TRBJ1-3; D ambiguous. CDR1 is LNHDA, CDR2 SQIVND, per germline (reference sequence). This CDR3 has 17 amino acids. The V and J ends lost 2 bases and 0 bases respectively, with 14 bases between them. CDR3: CASSILVRSSSGNTIYF. In DNA form, the CDR3 reads TGTGCCAGTAGTATATTGGTAAGGTCCAGCTCTGGAAACACCATATATTTT.

A single count supports this clone. V gene TRBV30 combines with J gene TRBJ1-3; D remains ambiguous. This CDR3 is 11 amino acids long. V was cut by 0 bases and J by 12 bases, with 9 bases left in between. The germline gives CDR1 GTSNPN, CDR2 SVGIG (reference sequence). CDR3 in amino acids: CAWSVVGFIYF. In DNA, the CDR3 is TGTGCCTGGAGTGTAGTCGGGTTCATATATTTT.

The V call is TRBV7-2, the J call TRBJ2-7; 12 nucleotides line up with TRBD2. Germline-derived CDR1 and CDR2 are SGHTA and FQGNSA. The CDR3 has 15 amino acids. V shed 8 bases, J shed 3 bases, and the junction held 8 bases outside the gene matches. The CDR3 DNA follows: TGTGCCAGCGGACAACGACTAGCGGGAGTCTACGAGCAGTACTTC. Protein product: CASGQRLAGVYEQYF.

As to this clone: The sample holds other DNA sequences that translate to the same CDR3. The genes are TRBV13 and TRBJ1-1; D uncertain. The CDR3 is 13 amino acids. V lost 2 bases, J lost 1 base, and 5 bases lay in between. CDR1 and CDR2 from the germline V gene are PRHDT and FYEKMQ (reference sequence). The CDR3 is CASSLSRNTEAFF. In DNA form, the CDR3 reads TGTGCCAGCAGCTTATCCAGGAACACTGAAGCTTTCTTT.

The table lists this clone with a few counts. Other DNA sequences in the same sample also yield this CDR3. The chain is built from TRBV2 and TRBJ1-1; D unresolved. The V gene lost 6 bases and the J gene lost 4 bases, with 3 bases spanning the gap. The CDR3 is 10 residues long. The germline V gene has CDR1 SNHLY and CDR2 FYNNEI. The CDR3 DNA reads as TGTGCCAGCAGGGGCACTGAAGCTTTCTTT. Its translation: CASRGTEAFF. The entire variable domain, with the rest obtained from reference TRBV2 and TRBJ1-1, is as follows: EPEVTQTPSHQVTQMGQEVILRCVPISNHLYFYWYRQILGQKVEFLVSFYNNEISEKSEIFDDQFSVERPDGSNFTLKIRSTKLEDSAMYFCASRGTEAFFGQGTRLTVV.

This clone was picked up one time. This chain links TRBV30 with TRBJ2-3; tentatively, D is TRBD1 (6 bases). This CDR3 region has 16 residues. With 4 bases removed from V and 8 bases from J, the gap between germline ends came to 25 bases. Germline CDR1 reads GTSNPN; CDR2 reads SVGIG (reference sequence). In nucleotides, the CDR3 is TGTGCCTGGACCCCGGACAGTCCTTGGCTCCCCCGTACGCAGTATTTT. It translates to CAWTPDSPWLPRTQYF.

This clone has more than one count but fewer than ten. The V gene is TRBV6-1, the J gene TRBJ1-1, with TRBD1 matching 7 bases. The V gene's germline CDR1 is MNHNS and CDR2 SASEGT. The CDR3 has 17 residues. V trimming: 1 base; J trimming: 3 bases; junction bases outside the gene matches: 11. This CDR3 is CASSEVGRGRGDTEAFF. CDR3 DNA sequence: TGTGCCAGCAGTGAAGTAGGCAGGGGCAGGGGGGACACTGAAGCTTTCTTT.

This clone has a single count. V and J are TRBV29-1 and TRBJ2-1, with 10 bases that match TRBD2. CDR1 is SQVTM, CDR2 ANQGSEA, per germline. This CDR3 comprises 13 residues. Trimming at V came to 7 bases and at J to 11 bases, leaving 11 bases not matched to a gene. The CDR3 is CSGQREGNQKQFF. CDR3 nucleotides: TGCAGCGGCCAGCGGGAGGGCAACCAAAAGCAGTTCTTC.